The source of this T cell receptor (beta chain) is a study of regulatory T cells in long-lasting Graves disease. CDR3-region Arm-PCR and iRepertoire HTBI primers produced the TCR beta libraries. MiXCR, applied by TCRdb to the multiplex PCR reads, yields one record per CDR3 protein. Among about 420,000 distinct CDR3 sequences, 20% to 25% were seen once, and the ten largest hold approximately 25%. Time point indicated: persistent/refractory GD, antithyroid drugs over 5 years with positive TRAb. Scientists built the TCR library using RNA that was extracted from PBMCs. From each patient, around 8.7 milliliters of peripheral blood was drawn and collected into an EDTA anticoagulant tube. This clonotype has at least ten counts. The antigen remains undetermined. Points from the study as a whole: The study found TRBV28, TRBJ1-2 and TRBJ2-5 favored in persistent disease. With a small sample size, accuracy may have been reduced.

The V and J ends lost 4 bases and 1 base respectively, with 14 bases between them. CDR1 SGDLS and CDR2 YYNGEE come from the germline V gene. This CDR3 is built from 15 residues. Sequencing used peripheral blood mononuclear cells (PBMCs), obtained when the disease was refractory, from a patient treated with antithyroid drugs. The rearrangement links TRBV9 to TRBJ1-2, with D maybe TRBD1 (6 bases). This clonotype originated in a female donor with Graves disease. Here the CDR3 reads CASSPPGHLNYGYTF. The CDR3, as DNA: TGTGCCAGCAGCCCACCGGGACATCTTAACTATGGCTACACCTTC.